This TCR beta chain stems from a study of shared clonotypes between healthy human individuals. Germline lookup yields CDR1 GTSNPN and CDR2 SVGIG (reference sequence). This CDR3 region has 12 residues. Findings of the study overall: Only blood underwent sampling, and tissue repertoires likely differ.

Naive CD8 cells, CD45RO-negative and positively selected for CCR7, excluded terminally differentiated effector memory CD45RA+ cells. As regards this clone: Its matching antigen is unknown.

Genomic DNA of every subset was divided equally among multiple immunoSEQ plates. The data were produced by immunoSEQ multiplex PCR, yet TCRdb's version contains in-frame clones alone and is incomplete. The data show about 2.1 million clones, around 95% seen once. The chain links TRBV30 to TRBJ2-7, with 9 bases aligning to TRBD2. The sample taken for sequencing was naive CD8+ T cells from PBMCs. This clonotype was sampled from a man aged 18 to 30 in good health. Some clones in this sample may be carry-over from other donors' samples. As DNA, the CDR3 is TGTGCTGGTAGCGGGAGCGGGGTCGAGCAGTACTTC. Its translation: CAGSGSGVEQYF.